This T cell receptor (beta chain) was profiled in a study of blood T cell repertoires in COVID-19. The overall study: Italy, Spain and the United States were the sources of the convalescent and acute COVID-19 samples. The cDNA or gDNA used as material had been derived from T cells, B-cell-depleted T cells, or PBMCs.

The ends were cut back, 4 bases at V and 1 base at J, with 11 bases in the middle. The CDR3 covers 15 residues. Germline loops: CDR1 SGHVT, CDR2 SQSDAQ. In the authors' workflow: Reference gene primer amplification gave estimated nucleated cell counts. Some clones are missing from TCRdb's copy, which holds only in-frame ones; the method was immunoSEQ multiplex PCR. The DNA was the basis for D and trimming; V, J and clone size are from that table. Of some 130,000 clones listed, approximately 88% were seen once; the top ten hold under 13%. Sequencing was done on a sample of peripheral blood. This chain connects TRBV7-4 to TRBJ2-1, with a possible D match to TRBD2 (6 bases). The receptor's source is a man aged 45-65 years with acute or convalescent COVID-19. CDR3 residues: CASSSTSPSYNEQFF. The CDR3 DNA sequence: TGTGCCAGCAGCTCAACTAGCCCTTCCTACAATGAGCAGTTCTTC. Together with reference TRBV7-4 and TRBJ2-1, the CDR3 gives the full variable domain: GAGVSQSPRYKVAKRGRDVALRCDSISGHVTLYWYRQTLGQGSEVLTYSQSDAQRDKSGRPSGRFSAERPERSVSTLKIQRTEQGDSAVYLCASSSTSPSYNEQFFGPGTRLTVL.